This paragraph reports one T cell receptor (beta chain). V lost 5 bases to trimming and J lost 4 bases; unmatched junction nucleotides: 5. CDR3 length: 15 amino acids. The V gene's germline CDR1 is MDHEN and CDR2 SYDVKM. TCRdb fed the 5' RACE reads into MiXCR, producing one record per CDR3 protein. The sample shows 310,000 or so distinct CDR3 sequences, 8.5% to 9.5% of them seen only once. These data originate in a study of identical twins. The same sample was also studied in work on yellow fever vaccine responses in identical twins.

The rearrangement joins TRBV28 to TRBJ2-2; 9 nucleotides match TRBD2. Sequencing was carried out using CD8+ T cells sorted from blood. This clonotype was sampled from a woman between 18 and 29 years old in good health. CDR3 protein: CASSRLAGVTGELFF. The CDR3 region has the DNA TGTGCCAGCAGTAGATTAGCGGGAGTCACCGGGGAGCTGTTTTTT.